These 4 T cell receptor beta chains were sequenced from one sample in a study of immune cell composition in non-small cell lung cancer. TCRdb keeps only in-frame clones here, not all; method: immunoSEQ multiplex PCR. The sample includes about 2,900 clones, over 75% of them seen just once. These data are also associated with another study on CD4 T cells in lung cancer.

Source material: lung tumor tissue. The source of these receptors is a human donor with non-small cell lung cancer.

In its sample, this clone was seen a few times. The J gene is TRBJ1-2, the V gene TRBV7-2; possibly TRBD1 for D (5 bases). The CDR3 totals 13 residues. Germline values: CDR1 SGHTA, CDR2 FQGNSA. The V and J ends lost 1 base and 3 bases respectively, with 6 bases between them. In DNA, the CDR3 is TGTGCCAGCAGCTTAGAAGGGGACTATGGCTACACCTTC. It encodes CASSLEGDYGYTF.

V is TRBV2 and J is TRBJ1-2; maybe TRBD1 (5 bases). Germline-derived CDR1 and CDR2 are SNHLY and FYNNEI. CDR3 length equals 13 residues. Trimming cost V 3 bases and J 4 bases, with 9 bases left between them. The DNA for the CDR3 is TGTGCCAGCAGTGACTCGGGGGTCTATGGCTACACCTTC. It specifies CASSDSGVYGYTF.

The chain joins TRBV4-1 to TRBJ2-1; 14 bases line up with TRBD2. Germline-derived CDR1 and CDR2 are MGHRA and YSYEKL. CDR3 length equals 14 residues. V lost 4 bases, J lost 11 bases, and 4 bases stayed unmatched. CDR3 sequence reads: CASSRGLAGEQQFF. The CDR3 DNA follows: TGCGCCAGCAGCCGGGGACTAGCGGGGGAGCAGCAGTTCTTC.

The gene calls are TRBV5-1 and TRBJ2-3, with D possibly TRBD2 on 5 matching bases. The CDR3 covers 13 residues. Germline values: CDR1 SGHRS, CDR2 YFSETQ. Trimming pared 5 bases from V and 3 bases from J, leaving 10 bases between. CDR3 amino acids: CASSFGLTDTQYF. CDR3 bases: TGCGCCAGCAGTTTCGGACTGACAGATACGCAGTATTTT.